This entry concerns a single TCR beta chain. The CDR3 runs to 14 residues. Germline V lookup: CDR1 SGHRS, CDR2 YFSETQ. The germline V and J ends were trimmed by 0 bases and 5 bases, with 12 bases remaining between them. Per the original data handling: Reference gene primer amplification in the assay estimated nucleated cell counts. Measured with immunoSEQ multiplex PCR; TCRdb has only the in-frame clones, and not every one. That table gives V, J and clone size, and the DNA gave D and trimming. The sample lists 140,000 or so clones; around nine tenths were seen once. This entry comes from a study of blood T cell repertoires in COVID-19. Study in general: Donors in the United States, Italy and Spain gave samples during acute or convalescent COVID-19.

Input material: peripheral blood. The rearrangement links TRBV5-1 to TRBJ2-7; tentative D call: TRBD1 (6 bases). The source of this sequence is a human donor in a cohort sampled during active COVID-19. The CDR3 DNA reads TGCGCCAGCAGCTTGGGGACAGATACTAACGAGCAGTACTTC. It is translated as CASSLGTDTNEQYF.